These 21 T cell receptor beta chains came from one sample sequenced in a study of T cells in Graves' hyperthyroidism and ophthalmopathy. RNA transcripts yielded amplified TCR beta CDR3 regions. In the first-round RT-PCR of the TCR CDR3, the HTBI primer set was used. TCRdb used MiXCR to reprocess the multiplex PCR reads, holding one entry per CDR3 protein. The data hold approximately 400,000 distinct CDR3 sequences, with approximately 15% observed a single time. Sequencing used blood. These receptors were collected from a woman aged 60 to 75 with Graves' hyperthyroidism.

This clonotype showed up many times. V gene TRBV3-1 combines with J gene TRBJ2-7, with 8 bases lining up with TRBD2. The CDR3 extends over 15 amino acids. Germline-derived CDR1 and CDR2 are LGHDT and YNNKEL (reference sequence). V lost 1 base, J lost 5 bases, and 7 bases stayed unmatched. The CDR3: CASSQAAGATDEQYF. The CDR3 coding sequence is TGTGCCAGCAGCCAAGCAGCGGGAGCGACAGACGAGCAGTACTTC.

This clonotype has at least ten counts. CDR3 residues: CATSRTSGADTQYF. CDR3 bases: TGTGCCACCAGTCGGACTAGCGGAGCAGATACGCAGTATTTT. The genes are TRBV24-1 and TRBJ2-3, with 10 bases identical to TRBD2. CDR1 is KGHDR and CDR2 is SFDVKD in the germline V gene. V lost 6 bases, J lost 4 bases, and 3 bases stayed unmatched. This CDR3 is built from 14 residues.

The chain joins TRBV30 to TRBJ2-3; maybe TRBD2 (5 bases). The CDR3 is made up of 12 amino acids. V lost 1 base and J lost 7, with 9 bases in between. CDR1 is GTSNPN and CDR2 is SVGIG in the germline V gene (reference sequence). The CDR3 nucleotides are TGTGCCTGGAGTGGAGGGTCAAATACGCAGTATTTT. Its protein is CAWSGGSNTQYF.

The chain employs TRBV5-6 and TRBJ1-1; D is possibly TRBD1 (5 bases). The CDR3 is 12 amino acids. Germline lookup yields CDR1 SGHDT and CDR2 YYEEEE. V was shortened by 4 bases and J by 8 bases, with 12 bases between the two germline ends. In DNA, the CDR3 is TGTGCCAGCAGCCTATACTCAGGGGAAGCTTTCTTT. Its protein product is CASSLYSGEAFF.

This clonotype was seen ten or more times. V usage is TRBV11-2 and J usage is TRBJ2-4, with D possibly TRBD1 on 6 matching bases. The CDR3 consists of 12 residues. V was clipped by 6 bases and J by 6 bases, with 9 bases between them. The germline V gene encodes CDR1 SGHAT and CDR2 FQNNGV. CDR3 sequence (DNA): TGTGCCAGCAGAGAACAGGGAAACATTCAGTACTTC. It translates to CASREQGNIQYF.

This sequence joins TRBV30 and TRBJ1-1; a weak D match, TRBD1 (6 bases). V gave up 4 bases and J gave up 5 bases, with 14 bases separating them. The CDR3 totals 13 residues. Germline CDR1 reads GTSNPN; CDR2 reads SVGIG (reference sequence). CDR3 amino acids: CAWTTRGGTEAFF. CDR3 DNA: TGTGCCTGGACCACCAGGGGAGGGACTGAAGCTTTCTTT.

J is TRBJ2-7 and V is TRBV27; D might be TRBD1 (5 bases). Germline V gene sequence: CDR1 MNHEY, CDR2 SMNVEV (reference sequence). There are 15 residues in the CDR3. The ends were cut back, 5 bases at V and 3 bases at J, with 17 bases in the middle. The CDR3: CASSRQSTSYYEQYF. The CDR3 DNA follows: TGTGCCAGCAGTCGACAGAGCACCAGCTACTACGAGCAGTACTTC.

This clonotype came up many times. The V gene is TRBV18, the J gene TRBJ2-3; no clear D. The CDR3 runs 11 residues. Trimming took 8 bases from V and 6 from J, leaving 9 bases between them. CDR1 and CDR2 from the germline V gene are KGHSH and LQKENI. Written as DNA, the CDR3 is TGTGCCAGCAGCCCCCGGGATACGCAGTATTTT. It encodes CASSPRDTQYF. The whole variable domain, filled in from reference TRBV18 and TRBJ2-3, reads NAGVMQNPRHLVRRRGQEARLRCSPMKGHSHVYWYRQLPEEGLKFMVYLQKENIIDESGMPKERFSAEFPKEGPSILRIQQVVRGDSAAYFCASSPRDTQYFGPGTRLTVL.

In its sample, this clonotype was seen many times. The chain couples TRBV6-6 to TRBJ2-3; 12 bases align to TRBD2. Unmatched junction bases numbered 11, after V lost 2 bases and J lost 5 bases. The CDR3 runs 18 residues. The germline gives CDR1 MNHNY, CDR2 SVGAGI (reference sequence). This CDR3 is CASSYRLAGELWGDTQYF. The CDR3 DNA reads as TGTGCCAGCAGTTACCGACTAGCGGGAGAACTATGGGGAGATACGCAGTATTTT.

The sample holds many counts of this clonotype. The V call is TRBV28, the J call TRBJ2-7, with D hard to call. Germline CDR1 reads MDHEN; CDR2 reads SYDVKM. The V and J ends lost 5 bases and 2 bases respectively, with 13 bases between them. This CDR3 contains 14 residues. CDR3 nucleotides: TGTGCCAGCAGTCCGGTGGATGCACCCTACGAGCAGTACTTC. It codes for CASSPVDAPYEQYF. Using reference TRBV28 and TRBJ2-7 for the parts outside the CDR3, the full variable domain is DVKVTQSSRYLVKRTGEKVFLECVQDMDHENMFWYRQDPGLGLRLIYFSYDVKMKEKGDIPEGYSVSREKKERFSLILESASTNQTSMYLCASSPVDAPYEQYFGPGTRLTVT.

CDR3 sequence: CASQAASSYNEQFF. The CDR3 nucleotides read TGTGCCAGTCAAGCGGCTAGCTCCTACAATGAGCAGTTCTTC. The chain carries TRBV12-3 or TRBV12-4 and TRBJ2-1; possible D gene TRBD2, 5 bases. Trimming removed 9 bases at V and 0 bases at J, with 12 bases between. This CDR3 is 14 amino acids long.

This clonotype was counted ten times or more. This chain joins TRBV29-1 and TRBJ2-3; 11 nucleotides agree with TRBD2. CDR1 and CDR2 from the germline V gene are SQVTM and ANQGSEA. The V segment lost 6 bases and the J segment 4 bases; nucleotides outside the gene matches: 3. The CDR3 contains 13 residues. The CDR3 DNA sequence: TGCAGCGTCACTAGCGGGAGCGCAGATACGCAGTATTTT. This encodes CSVTSGSADTQYF.

This clonotype was seen repeatedly, ten times or more. The rearrangement uses TRBV12-3 or TRBV12-4 and TRBJ2-1, with 9 bases that match TRBD2. The CDR3 spans 13 residues. The V and J ends lost 6 bases and 7 bases, in that order; junction bases with no gene match: 4. The CDR3 is CASSSGLANEQFF. The CDR3 DNA is TGTGCCAGCAGCTCGGGACTAGCAAATGAGCAGTTCTTC.

This clonotype was counted at least ten times. V usage is TRBV12-3 or TRBV12-4 and J usage is TRBJ2-7; 16 nucleotides align to TRBD2. This CDR3 has 17 residues. V gave up 4 bases and J gave up 3 bases; unmatched junction bases: 6. CDR3 nucleotides: TGTGCCAGCAGTTGGGGGACTAGCGGGAGGGCCGTCTACGAGCAGTACTTC. It encodes CASSWGTSGRAVYEQYF.

This clonotype was seen only a few times. The DNA of the CDR3 is TGTGCCAGCAGTGCCGGGACAGGGGCCAATACGCAGTATTTT. Translated: CASSAGTGANTQYF. The gene calls are TRBV2 and TRBJ2-3, with 10 bases fitting TRBD1. This CDR3 spans 14 amino acids. The trim removed 4 bases at V and 7 bases at J, leaving 5 bases unmatched. Germline CDR1 SNHLY, CDR2 FYNNEI.

The V gene is TRBV4-2, the J gene TRBJ2-3, with 8 bases identical to TRBD1. V was clipped by 3 bases and J by 4 bases; unmatched bases: 3. The germline CDR1 and CDR2 sequences are LGHNA and YNFKEQ. The CDR3 is made up of 14 amino acids. The DNA of the CDR3 is TGTGCCAGCAGCCACGGACAGGGCCCAGATACGCAGTATTTT. Residues: CASSHGQGPDTQYF.

V and J are TRBV12-3 or TRBV12-4 and TRBJ2-5; 8 nucleotides match TRBD1. This CDR3 contains 15 residues. The V gene end was trimmed by 6 bases and the J gene end by 4 bases; junction bases not matched to a gene: 10. CDR3 DNA: TGTGCCAGCAGACCGGACAGGGCCCCGGCAGAGACCCAGTACTTC. Protein product: CASRPDRAPAETQYF.

This clonotype showed up many times. The J gene is TRBJ2-1, the V gene TRBV20-1; D is perhaps TRBD2 (6 bases). V lost 0 bases to trimming and J lost 8 bases, with 17 bases between them. CDR1 is DFQATT, CDR2 SNEGSKA, per germline (reference sequence). This CDR3 has 15 amino acids. CDR3 protein: CSARDPGLVRDEQFF. DNA for the CDR3: TGCAGTGCTAGAGATCCGGGACTGGTCAGGGATGAGCAGTTCTTC.

This chain links TRBV11-2 with TRBJ2-7; D is perhaps TRBD2 (5 bases). The CDR3 runs to 12 residues. Germline lookup yields CDR1 SGHAT and CDR2 FQNNGV. Trimming stripped 6 bases from V and 5 bases from J, with 11 bases between. The CDR3 sequence: CASSEGDDEQYF. CDR3 in DNA: TGTGCCAGCAGTGAGGGTGACGACGAGCAGTACTTC.

This clonotype was picked up many times. The chain links TRBV18 to TRBJ1-2, with TRBD1 identical over 7 bases. This CDR3 contains 13 residues. V lost 6 bases, J lost 8 bases, and 9 bases stayed unmatched. Germline V gene sequence: CDR1 KGHSH, CDR2 LQKENI. CDR3 coding DNA: TGTGCCAGCTCTCACAAGACAGGGCTCGGCTACACCTTC. Translating gives CASSHKTGLGYTF.

This clonotype was seen a few times. The chain employs TRBV18 and TRBJ2-2; 7 bases match TRBD2. The V and J ends lost 3 bases and 4 bases, in that order; junction bases with no gene match: 8. The CDR3 extends over 16 amino acids. Germline V gene sequence: CDR1 KGHSH, CDR2 LQKENI. CDR3 in amino acids: CASSPFGGGSTGELFF. The DNA for the CDR3 is TGTGCCAGCTCACCCTTCGGAGGCGGGAGCACCGGGGAGCTGTTTTTT.